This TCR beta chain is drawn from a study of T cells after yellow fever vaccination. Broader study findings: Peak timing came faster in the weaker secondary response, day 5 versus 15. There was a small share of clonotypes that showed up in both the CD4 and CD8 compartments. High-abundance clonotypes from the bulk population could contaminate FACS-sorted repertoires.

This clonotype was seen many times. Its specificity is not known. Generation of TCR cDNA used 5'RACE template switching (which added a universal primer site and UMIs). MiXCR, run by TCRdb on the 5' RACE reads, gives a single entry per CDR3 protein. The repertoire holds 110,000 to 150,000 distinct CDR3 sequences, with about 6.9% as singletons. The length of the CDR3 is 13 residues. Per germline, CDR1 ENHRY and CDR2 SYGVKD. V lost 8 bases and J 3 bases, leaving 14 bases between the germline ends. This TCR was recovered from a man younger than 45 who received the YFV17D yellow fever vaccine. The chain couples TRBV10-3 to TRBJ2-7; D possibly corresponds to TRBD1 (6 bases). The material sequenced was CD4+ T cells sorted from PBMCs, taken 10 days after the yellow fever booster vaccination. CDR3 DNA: TGTGCCATCTGGGGGCCTGGGGTCTACGAGCAGTACTTC. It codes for CAIWGPGVYEQYF.